The entry below gives a single T cell receptor (beta chain) sequence along with its context. The sample is drawn from a study of cytomegalovirus exposure and HLA in healthy donors. Germline V gives CDR1 MGHDK, CDR2 SYGVNS. V shed 3 bases and J shed 7 bases, with 9 bases lying between them. The CDR3 has 12 residues. The PCR made use of 60 Vbeta and 13 Jbeta primers. Data came from immunoSEQ multiplex PCR; TCRdb stores just in-frame clones and leaves some out. The table records under 200,000 clones, more than 65% of them present only once. Sequences were obtained from PBMCs. The sequence was collected from a woman in her thirties or forties in good health and CMV-seropositive. The V call is TRBV25-1, the J call TRBJ1-2, with D tentatively TRBD1 (6 bases). The CDR3 coding sequence is TGTGCCAGCAGTGATTACAGGGTTGGCTACACCTTC. This codes for CASSDYRVGYTF.